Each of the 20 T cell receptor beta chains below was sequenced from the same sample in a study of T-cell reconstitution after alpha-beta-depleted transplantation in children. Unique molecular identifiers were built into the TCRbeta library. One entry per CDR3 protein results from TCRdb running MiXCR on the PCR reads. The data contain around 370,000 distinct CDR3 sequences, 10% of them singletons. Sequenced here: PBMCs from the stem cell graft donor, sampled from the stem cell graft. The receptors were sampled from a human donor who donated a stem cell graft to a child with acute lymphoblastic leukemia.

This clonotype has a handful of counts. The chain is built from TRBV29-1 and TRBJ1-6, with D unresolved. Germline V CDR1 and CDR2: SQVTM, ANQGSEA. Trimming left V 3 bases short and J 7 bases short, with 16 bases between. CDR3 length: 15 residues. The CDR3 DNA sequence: TGCAGCGTTGAGCGGGAGTTGGAACACAATTCACCCCTCCACTTT. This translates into CSVERELEHNSPLHF.

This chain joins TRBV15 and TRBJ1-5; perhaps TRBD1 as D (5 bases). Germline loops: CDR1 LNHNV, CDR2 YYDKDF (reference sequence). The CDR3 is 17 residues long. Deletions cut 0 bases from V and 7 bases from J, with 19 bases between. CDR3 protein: CATSRDYSEGANQPQHF. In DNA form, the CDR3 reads TGTGCCACCAGCAGAGATTATTCAGAAGGGGCAAACCAGCCCCAGCATTTT.

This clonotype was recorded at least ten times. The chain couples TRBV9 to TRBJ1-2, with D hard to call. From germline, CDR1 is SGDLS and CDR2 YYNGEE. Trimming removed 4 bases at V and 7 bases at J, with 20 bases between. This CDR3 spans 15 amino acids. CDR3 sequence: CASSTRREGGSGYTF. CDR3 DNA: TGTGCCAGCAGCACCCGGCGGGAGGGCGGGAGTGGCTACACCTTC.

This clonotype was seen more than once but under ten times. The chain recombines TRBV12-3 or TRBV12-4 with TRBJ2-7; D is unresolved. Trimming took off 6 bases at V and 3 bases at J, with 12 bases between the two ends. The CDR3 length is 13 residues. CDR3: CASSPAGLYEQYF. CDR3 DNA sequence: TGTGCCAGCAGCCCAGCCGGTCTCTACGAGCAGTACTTC.

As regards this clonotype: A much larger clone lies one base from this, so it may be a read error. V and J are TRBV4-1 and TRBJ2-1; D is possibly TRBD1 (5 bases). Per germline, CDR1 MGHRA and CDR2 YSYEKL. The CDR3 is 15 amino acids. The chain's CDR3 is CASSQRARAYNGQFF. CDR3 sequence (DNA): TGCGCCAGCAGCCAAAGGGCCAGGGCCTACAATGGGCAGTTCTTC.

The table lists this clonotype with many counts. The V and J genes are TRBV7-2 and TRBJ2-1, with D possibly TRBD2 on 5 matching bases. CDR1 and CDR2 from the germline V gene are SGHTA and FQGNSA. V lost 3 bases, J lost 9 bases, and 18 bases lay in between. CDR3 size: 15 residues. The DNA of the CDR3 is TGTGCCAGCAGCTTGAATCGCGGATCGGCGGGTGAGCAGTTCTTC. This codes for CASSLNRGSAGEQFF.

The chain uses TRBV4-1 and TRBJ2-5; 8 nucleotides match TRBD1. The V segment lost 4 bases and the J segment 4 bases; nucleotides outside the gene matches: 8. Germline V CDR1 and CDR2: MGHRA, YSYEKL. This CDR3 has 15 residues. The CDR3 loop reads CASSRVQGATETQYF. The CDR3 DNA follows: TGCGCCAGCAGCCGAGTGCAGGGGGCGACAGAGACCCAGTACTTC.

The CDR3 DNA reads as TGCGCCAGCAGCTTGGGACAGGGGGCGGCAGATACGCAGTATTTT. Translation gives CASSLGQGAADTQYF. V and J are TRBV5-1 and TRBJ2-3, with 10 bases aligning to TRBD1. CDR1 and CDR2 from the germline V gene are SGHRS and YFSETQ. The CDR3 contains 15 residues. V was pared by 0 bases and J by 4 bases, with 2 bases of the junction left unmatched.

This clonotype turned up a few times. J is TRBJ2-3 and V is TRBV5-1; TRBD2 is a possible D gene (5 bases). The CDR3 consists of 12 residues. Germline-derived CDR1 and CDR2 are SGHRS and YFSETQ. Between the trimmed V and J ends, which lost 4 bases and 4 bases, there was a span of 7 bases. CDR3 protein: CASSEGSDTQYF. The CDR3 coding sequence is TGCGCCAGCAGCGAGGGATCAGATACGCAGTATTTT.

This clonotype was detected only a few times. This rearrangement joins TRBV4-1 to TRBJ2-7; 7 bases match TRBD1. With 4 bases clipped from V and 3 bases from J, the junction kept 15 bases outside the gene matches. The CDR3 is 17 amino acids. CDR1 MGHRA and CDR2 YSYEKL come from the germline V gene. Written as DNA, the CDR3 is TGCGCCAGCAGCCCCCTTTCCGGACAGGCTCTTCTCTACGAGCAGTACTTC. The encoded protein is CASSPLSGQALLYEQYF.

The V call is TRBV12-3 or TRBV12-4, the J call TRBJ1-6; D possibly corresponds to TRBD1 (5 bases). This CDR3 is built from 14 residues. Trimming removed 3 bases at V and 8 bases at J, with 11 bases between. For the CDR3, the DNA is TGTGCCAGCAGTTTGGGGGGAAGCGATTCACCCCTCCACTTT. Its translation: CASSLGGSDSPLHF.

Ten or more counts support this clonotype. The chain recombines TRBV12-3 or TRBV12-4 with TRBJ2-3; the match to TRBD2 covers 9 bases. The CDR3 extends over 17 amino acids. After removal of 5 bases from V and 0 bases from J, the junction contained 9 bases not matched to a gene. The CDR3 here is CASSPMRLAASTDTQYF. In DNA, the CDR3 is TGTGCCAGCAGTCCTATGCGACTAGCGGCAAGCACAGATACGCAGTATTTT.

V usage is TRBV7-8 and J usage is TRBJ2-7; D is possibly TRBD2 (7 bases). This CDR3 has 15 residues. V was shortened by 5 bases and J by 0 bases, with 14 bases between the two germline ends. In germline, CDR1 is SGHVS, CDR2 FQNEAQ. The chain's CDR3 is CASSPRGARSYEQYF. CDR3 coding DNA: TGTGCCAGCAGCCCACGGGGGGCCCGCTCCTACGAGCAGTACTTC.

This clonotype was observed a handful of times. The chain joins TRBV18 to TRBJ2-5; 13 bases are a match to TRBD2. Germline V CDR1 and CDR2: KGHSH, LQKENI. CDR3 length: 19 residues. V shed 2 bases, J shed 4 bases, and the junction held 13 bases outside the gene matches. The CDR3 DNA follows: TGTGCCAGCTCACCATGGGTGTCCGGGACTAGCGGGAATCGAGAGACCCAGTACTTC. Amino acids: CASSPWVSGTSGNRETQYF. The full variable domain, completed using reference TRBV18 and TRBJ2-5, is NAGVMQNPRHLVRRRGQEARLRCSPMKGHSHVYWYRQLPEEGLKFMVYLQKENIIDESGMPKERFSAEFPKEGPSILRIQQVVRGDSAAYFCASSPWVSGTSGNRETQYFGPGTRLLVL.

In DNA form, the CDR3 reads TGTGCCAGCAGCCCGGACCTGCTCTATAATTCACCCCTCCACTTT. Protein: CASSPDLLYNSPLHF. This chain joins TRBV11-2 and TRBJ1-6; D is unclear. Trimming left V 5 bases short and J 3 bases short, with 11 bases between. CDR3 size: 15 residues. Germline CDR1 is SGHAT and CDR2 is FQNNGV.

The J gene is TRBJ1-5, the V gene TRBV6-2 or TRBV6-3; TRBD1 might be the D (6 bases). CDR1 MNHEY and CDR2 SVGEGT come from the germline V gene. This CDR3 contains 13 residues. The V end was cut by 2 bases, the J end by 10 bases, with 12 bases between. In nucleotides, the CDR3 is TGTGCCAGCAGTTACGGGACAATCCGACCCCAGCATTTT. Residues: CASSYGTIRPQHF.

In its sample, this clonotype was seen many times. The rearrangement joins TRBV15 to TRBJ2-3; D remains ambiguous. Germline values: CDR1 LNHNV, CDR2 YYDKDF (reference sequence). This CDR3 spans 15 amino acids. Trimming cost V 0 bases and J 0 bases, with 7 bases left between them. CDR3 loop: CATSRDGLSTDTQYF. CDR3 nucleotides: TGTGCCACCAGCAGAGATGGGCTTAGCACAGATACGCAGTATTTT.

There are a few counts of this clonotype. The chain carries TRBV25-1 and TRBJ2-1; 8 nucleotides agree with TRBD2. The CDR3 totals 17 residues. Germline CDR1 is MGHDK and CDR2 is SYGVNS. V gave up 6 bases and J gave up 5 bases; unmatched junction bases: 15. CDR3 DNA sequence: TGTGCCAGCAGCCCCCGGCGGGGACTAGGCCCTAACAATGAGCAGTTCTTC. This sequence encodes CASSPRRGLGPNNEQFF.

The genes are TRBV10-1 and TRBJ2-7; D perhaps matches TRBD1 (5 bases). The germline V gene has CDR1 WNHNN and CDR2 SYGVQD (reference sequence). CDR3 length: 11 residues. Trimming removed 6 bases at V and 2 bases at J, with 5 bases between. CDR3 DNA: TGCGCCAGCAGACAGGCCTACGAGCAGTACTTC. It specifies CASRQAYEQYF.

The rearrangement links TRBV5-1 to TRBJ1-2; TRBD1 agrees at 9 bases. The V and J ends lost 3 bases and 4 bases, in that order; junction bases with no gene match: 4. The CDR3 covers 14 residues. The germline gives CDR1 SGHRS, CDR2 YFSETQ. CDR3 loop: CASSSGQGPYGYTF. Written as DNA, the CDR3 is TGCGCCAGCAGCTCCGGACAGGGGCCCTATGGCTACACCTTC.